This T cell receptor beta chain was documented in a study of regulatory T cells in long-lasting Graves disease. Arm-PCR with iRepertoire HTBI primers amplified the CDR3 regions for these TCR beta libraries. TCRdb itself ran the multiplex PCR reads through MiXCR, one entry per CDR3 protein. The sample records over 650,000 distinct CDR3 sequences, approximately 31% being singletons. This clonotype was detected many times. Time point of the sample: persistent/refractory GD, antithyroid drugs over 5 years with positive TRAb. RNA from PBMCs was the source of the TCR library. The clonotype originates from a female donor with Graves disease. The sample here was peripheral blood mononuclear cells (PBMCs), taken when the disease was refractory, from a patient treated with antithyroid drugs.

The chain's CDR3 is CASSSGEGWAETQYF. The DNA for the CDR3 is TGTGCCAGCAGTTCAGGGGAAGGATGGGCCGAGACCCAGTACTTC. The rearrangement uses TRBV12-3 or TRBV12-4 and TRBJ2-5, with D tentatively TRBD1 (6 bases). CDR3 length: 15 residues. Trimming left V 4 bases short and J 5 bases short, with 17 bases between.